Below are 30 T cell receptor beta chains sequenced from a single sample in a study of blood T cell repertoires in COVID-19. Measured with immunoSEQ multiplex PCR; TCRdb has only the in-frame clones, and not every one. Of roughly 63,000 clones in the sample, around 80% were seen once. The source material was peripheral blood. The receptors were sampled from a human donor in a cohort sampled during active COVID-19.

The chain has TRBV19 and TRBJ1-2; D is uncertain. This CDR3 comprises 15 residues. V shed 0 bases and J shed 2 bases, with 10 bases lying between them. Per germline, CDR1 LNHDA and CDR2 SQIVND (reference sequence). The CDR3 DNA follows: TGTGCCAGTAGTATAGATTTTGGTCGGAACTATGGCTACACCTTC. Translating it yields CASSIDFGRNYGYTF.

The chain combines TRBV10-3 with TRBJ1-1; tentatively, D is TRBD1 (6 bases). V was pared by 9 bases and J by 3 bases, with 35 bases between. Germline V gives CDR1 ENHRY, CDR2 SYGVKD. This CDR3 contains 20 residues. As DNA, the CDR3 is TGTGCCATTACACGCGAACCGATGGTCAACCTCAGGGGAAGATACACTGAAGCTTTCTTT. Residues: CAITREPMVNLRGRYTEAFF.

The chain joins TRBV24-1 to TRBJ1-4; the match to TRBD1 covers 10 bases. Trimming cost V 4 bases and J 7 bases; bases outside gene matches: 5. In germline, CDR1 is KGHDR, CDR2 SFDVKD. The CDR3 extends over 15 amino acids. CDR3 protein: CATSDPGQGSEKLFF. The CDR3 region has the DNA TGTGCCACCAGTGACCCGGGACAGGGGAGTGAAAAACTGTTTTTT.

V and J are TRBV28 and TRBJ2-6; D is perhaps TRBD1 (5 bases). Germline CDR1 reads MDHEN; CDR2 reads SYDVKM. CDR3 size: 19 residues. Deletions cut 0 bases from V and 2 bases from J, with 17 bases between. In DNA form, the CDR3 reads TGTGCCAGCAGTTTATGGACAGTGCGACAATCTACTGGGGCCAACGTCCTGACTTTC. Its translation is CASSLWTVRQSTGANVLTF.

This clone has more than one count but fewer than ten. The V gene is TRBV7-2, the J gene TRBJ1-1; 10 bases align to TRBD1. V was pared by 4 bases and J by 9 bases, with 8 bases of the junction left unmatched. Per germline, CDR1 SGHTA and CDR2 FQGNSA. The CDR3 has 14 amino acids. Here the CDR3 DNA reads TGTGCCAGCAGCTCAGTGGGACAGGGGAGACAAGCTTTCTTT. Translating it yields CASSSVGQGRQAFF.

This clone was counted once. This chain uses TRBV18 with TRBJ2-7, with TRBD1 identical over 10 bases. Germline CDR1 and CDR2: KGHSH and LQKENI. V shed 5 bases, J shed 4 bases, and the junction held 2 bases outside the gene matches. This CDR3 region has 13 residues. CDR3 loop: CASSSGQGYEQYF. The CDR3 region has the DNA TGTGCCAGCTCATCGGGACAGGGGTACGAGCAGTACTTC.

This clone was recorded a few times. This rearrangement joins TRBV28 to TRBJ1-5, with 10 nucleotides matching TRBD1. CDR3 size: 14 residues. The V gene's germline CDR1 is MDHEN and CDR2 SYDVKM. The V and J ends lost 5 bases and 6 bases, in that order; junction bases with no gene match: 4. The CDR3 DNA reads as TGTGCCAGCAGTCCGGGACAGGGGTCTCAGCCCCAGCATTTT. Translating gives CASSPGQGSQPQHF.

The rearrangement links TRBV29-1 to TRBJ2-7; 12 nucleotides match TRBD2. There are 16 residues in the CDR3. The trim removed 3 bases at V and 2 bases at J, leaving 8 bases unmatched. The germline CDR1 and CDR2 sequences are SQVTM and ANQGSEA. DNA of the CDR3: TGCAGCGTTGAGCTAGCGGGAGGGCCGACCCCCTACGAGCAGTACTTC. Translating gives CSVELAGGPTPYEQYF.

The chain joins TRBV5-5 to TRBJ1-6, with 10 bases matching TRBD1. The CDR3 is 17 amino acids. CDR1 is SGHKS, CDR2 YYEKEE, per germline (reference sequence). The trim removed 4 bases at V and 9 bases at J, leaving 13 bases unmatched. The CDR3 DNA reads as TGTGCCAGCAGCGAGCCGAGACAGGGGGCTTTAAGTTCACCCCTCCACTTT. The encoded protein is CASSEPRQGALSSPLHF.

This rearrangement joins TRBV20-1 to TRBJ1-5; tentatively, D is TRBD1 (6 bases). There are 14 residues in the CDR3. CDR1 DFQATT and CDR2 SNEGSKA come from the germline V gene (reference sequence). Trimming removed 3 bases from V and 4 bases from J, with 13 bases in between. The DNA for the CDR3 is TGCAGTGCTAGTCCAGGGGAGTGGAATCAGCCCCAGCATTTT. Protein: CSASPGEWNQPQHF.

This clone showed up just once. DNA of the CDR3: TGTGCCAGCAGTTCGTTTGAACTTGGCTACACCTTC. Amino acids: CASSSFELGYTF. V and J are TRBV28 and TRBJ1-2; D is undetermined. Germline V gives CDR1 MDHEN, CDR2 SYDVKM. The CDR3 spans 12 residues. V dropped 4 bases and J dropped 7 bases, with 10 bases sitting between them.

The V and J genes are TRBV5-6 and TRBJ1-4, with a tentative D call TRBD1 (6 bases). CDR1 SGHDT and CDR2 YYEEEE come from the germline V gene. This CDR3 is built from 18 residues. Trimming left V 1 base short and J 0 bases short, with 16 bases between. The CDR3 sequence: CASSLSRGADATNEKLFF. The CDR3 DNA is TGTGCCAGCAGCTTGTCCAGGGGCGCAGACGCAACTAATGAAAAACTGTTTTTT.

This chain joins TRBV6-5 and TRBJ2-7; a weak D match, TRBD1 (6 bases). V shed 0 bases and J shed 0 bases, with 9 bases lying between them. Germline CDR1 is MNHEY and CDR2 is SVGAGI. The CDR3 consists of 15 residues. The CDR3 loop reads CASSYSRGSSYEQYF. The CDR3 region has the DNA TGTGCCAGCAGTTACTCGAGGGGGTCCTCCTACGAGCAGTACTTC.

The chain carries TRBV14 and TRBJ2-1; 10 bases are shared with TRBD2. The trim removed 0 bases at V and 15 bases at J, leaving 14 bases unmatched. CDR3 length: 16 residues. Germline CDR1 and CDR2: SGHDN and FVKESK. CDR3 bases: TGTGCCAGCAGCCAAGATTTGGGGCTAGCGGGAGACAGTCTGTTCTTC. Translated: CASSQDLGLAGDSLFF.

The rearrangement joins TRBV6-6 to TRBJ2-1; unclear D gene. V was clipped by 2 bases and J by 9 bases, with 14 bases between them. The CDR3 is 14 residues long. CDR1 and CDR2 from the germline V gene are MNHNY and SVGAGI (reference sequence). The CDR3 DNA reads as TGTGCCAGCAGTTACGAGGAGTCACCCCCTGAGCAGTTCTTC. Translated, it gives CASSYEESPPEQFF.

This chain uses TRBV7-3 with TRBJ2-6; 8 nucleotides match TRBD1. CDR1 is SGHTA and CDR2 is FQGTGA in the germline V gene. This CDR3 has 16 amino acids. The trim removed 4 bases at V and 4 bases at J, leaving 6 bases unmatched. The CDR3 here is CASSYGQGSGANVLTF. CDR3 bases: TGTGCCAGCAGCTACGGACAGGGATCAGGGGCCAACGTCCTGACTTTC.

CDR3 nucleotide sequence: TGTGCCAGCAGCCAGGGGGCTGAGACCCAGTACTTC. Translating gives CASSQGAETQYF. The V call is TRBV13, the J call TRBJ2-5, with 8 bases lining up with TRBD1. Germline CDR1 and CDR2: PRHDT and FYEKMQ (reference sequence). The CDR3 has 12 residues. The V and J ends lost 5 bases and 5 bases, in that order; junction bases with no gene match: 1.

The rearrangement uses TRBV3-1 (or the pseudogene TRBV3-2) and TRBJ2-1, with D possibly TRBD2 on 6 matching bases. V dropped 5 bases and J dropped 0 bases, with 11 bases sitting between them. This CDR3 contains 15 residues. Looked up from germline, CDR1 is LGHDT and CDR2 is YNNKEL (reference sequence). The CDR3 nucleotides are TGTGCCAGCAGCTTAGCGGTGAGCTCCTACAATGAGCAGTTCTTC. Translation: CASSLAVSSYNEQFF.

The V call is TRBV7-9, the J call TRBJ1-1, with 8 bases matching TRBD1. Unmatched junction bases numbered 6, after V lost 6 bases and J lost 3 bases. This CDR3 spans 14 amino acids. Germline CDR1 is SEHNR and CDR2 is FQNEAQ (reference sequence). CDR3 region: CASSTDRAYTEAFF. In DNA form, the CDR3 reads TGTGCCAGCAGTACGGACAGGGCTTACACTGAAGCTTTCTTT.

A single count supports this clone. V and J are TRBV7-2 and TRBJ2-7; perhaps TRBD2 as D (5 bases). The CDR3 totals 15 residues. V lost 3 bases, J lost 1 base, and 13 bases lay in between. Germline V lookup: CDR1 SGHTA, CDR2 FQGNSA. CDR3 DNA: TGTGCCAGCAGCTTCGGGGTTATGTCATCCTACGAGCAGTACTTC. Translation gives CASSFGVMSSYEQYF.

This clone was found a few times. The chain is built from TRBV9 and TRBJ2-5; 12 bases are shared with TRBD2. CDR3 length: 17 amino acids. Germline-derived CDR1 and CDR2 are SGDLS and YYNGEE. Trimming removed 3 bases from V and 2 bases from J; junction bases left unmatched: 8. The CDR3, as DNA: TGTGCCAGCAGCGAGGGGAGGACTAGCGGGATTCAAGAGACCCAGTACTTC. Translation: CASSEGRTSGIQETQYF.

The chain is built from TRBV6-5 and TRBJ2-6; D gene ambiguous. Germline V gives CDR1 MNHEY, CDR2 SVGAGI. The CDR3 extends over 15 amino acids. Trimming removed 5 bases at V and 0 bases at J, with 8 bases between. This CDR3 reads CASSQTVSGANVLTF. The CDR3 DNA follows: TGTGCCAGCAGTCAAACAGTCTCTGGGGCCAACGTCCTGACTTTC.

V is TRBV6-5 and J is TRBJ2-2; 9 bases line up with TRBD1. Germline loops: CDR1 MNHEY, CDR2 SVGAGI. This CDR3 is built from 14 residues. Germline trimming cut 7 bases from V and 6 bases from J; bases unmatched to any gene: 6. This chain's CDR3 is CASKTRDRAGELFF. CDR3 in DNA: TGTGCCAGCAAGACCCGGGACAGGGCCGGGGAGCTGTTTTTT.

Points on this clone: Other DNA sequences in the same sample also yield this CDR3. This rearrangement joins TRBV7-2 to TRBJ1-1, with unresolved D. Germline CDR1 reads SGHTA; CDR2 reads FQGNSA. The CDR3 consists of 13 residues. Trimming pared 3 bases from V and 1 base from J, leaving 6 bases between. The CDR3 loop reads CASSLGRNTEAFF. The CDR3 DNA is TGTGCCAGCAGCTTGGGCAGGAACACTGAAGCTTTCTTT.

Worth noting for this clone: A junction boundary mismatches the germline segment, possibly from a read error. The chain combines TRBV6-6 with TRBJ1-2; perhaps TRBD1 as D (5 bases). The germline V gene encodes CDR1 MNHNY and CDR2 SVGAGI (reference sequence). CDR3 length equals 14 residues. CDR3 coding DNA: TGTGCCAGCATTTACGGGCAGGGAAGCTATGGCTACACCTTC. It yields the protein CASIYGQGSYGYTF.

The V and J genes are TRBV28 and TRBJ1-2; D not resolved. This CDR3 region has 13 residues. CDR1 MDHEN and CDR2 SYDVKM come from the germline V gene. V was shortened by 4 bases and J by 8 bases, with 14 bases between the two germline ends. This chain's CDR3 is CASSSRVPQGYTF. The CDR3, as DNA: TGTGCCAGCAGTTCAAGAGTACCTCAAGGCTACACCTTC.

V usage is TRBV5-1 and J usage is TRBJ2-1; possible D gene TRBD1, 5 bases. Between the trimmed V and J ends, which lost 0 bases and 6 bases, there was a span of 16 bases. The CDR3 length is 16 residues. CDR1 SGHRS and CDR2 YFSETQ come from the germline V gene. CDR3 nucleotide sequence: TGCGCCAGCAGCTTGGTTGCAGGGCCCCGTAGCAATGAGCAGTTCTTC. Its translation is CASSLVAGPRSNEQFF.

By its share, this clone is medium-sized. CDR3 region: CASSPGPDTQYF. DNA of the CDR3: TGTGCCAGCTCACCAGGGCCAGATACGCAGTATTTT. The chain employs TRBV18 and TRBJ2-3, with no clear D. Germline lookup yields CDR1 KGHSH and CDR2 LQKENI. Trimming stripped 2 bases from V and 4 bases from J, with 4 bases between. The CDR3 consists of 12 residues. Full variable domain (missing parts from reference TRBV18 and TRBJ2-3): NAGVMQNPRHLVRRRGQEARLRCSPMKGHSHVYWYRQLPEEGLKFMVYLQKENIIDESGMPKERFSAEFPKEGPSILRIQQVVRGDSAAYFCASSPGPDTQYFGPGTRLTVL.

CDR3: CASSVATSGPQETQYF. In nucleotides, the CDR3 is TGTGCCAGCAGCGTAGCAACTAGCGGCCCCCAAGAGACCCAGTACTTC. The chain uses TRBV9 and TRBJ2-5; TRBD2 aligns across 8 bases. Per the germline V gene, CDR1 is SGDLS and CDR2 is YYNGEE. The CDR3 loop spans 16 amino acids. Trimming took 0 bases from V and 1 from J; bases not matched to a gene: 5.

In regard to this clone: This same CDR3 is encoded by further DNA sequences in the sample. This chain uses TRBV7-2 with TRBJ2-5, with 11 bases aligning to TRBD2. Trimming cost V 4 bases and J 1 base; bases outside gene matches: 2. The CDR3 consists of 15 residues. Germline CDR1 SGHTA, CDR2 FQGNSA. This CDR3 is CASSYLAGGQETQYF. CDR3 nucleotide sequence: TGTGCCAGCAGCTATCTAGCGGGGGGCCAAGAGACCCAGTACTTC. Drawing the rest from reference TRBV7-2 and TRBJ2-5, the complete variable domain is GAGVSQSPSNKVTEKGKDVELRCDPISGHTALYWYRQSLGQGLEFLIYFQGNSAPDKSGLPSDRFSAERTGGSVSTLTIQRTQQEDSAVYLCASSYLAGGQETQYFGPGTRLLVL.